This T cell receptor (beta chain) appears in the sequencing data of a study of T cell responses to AZD1222 COVID-19 vaccine. The overall study: Recipients boosted at about 4 weeks or about 12 weeks are pooled. Study-level results: Clonal diversity was possibly underestimated, and white British individuals and females predominated among donors. Nearly half of spike-specific TCRs reportedly target variant regions that are unmutated in the B.1.351 and B.1.1.7 variants. Just six people given AZD1222 tested seropositive at baseline.

TCRdb keeps only in-frame clones here, not all; method: immunoSEQ multiplex PCR. There are about 120,000 clones in the sample; 92% occur only once, and 14% lies in the top ten. Note on this clone: Its cognate antigen is unknown.

V shed 5 bases, J shed 1 base, and the junction held 12 bases outside the gene matches. This CDR3 region has 17 residues. Germline values: CDR1 SGHNT, CDR2 YENEEA. The J gene is TRBJ2-3, the V gene TRBV11-3; 7 nucleotides line up with TRBD2. The sample in question was peripheral blood, obtained on day 0 of AZD1222 vaccination. This clonotype originated in an adult in good health. CDR3 coding DNA: TGTGCCAGCAGCCGACAGACTAGCTTTGGTGGCACAGATACGCAGTATTTT. Its protein product is CASSRQTSFGGTDTQYF.